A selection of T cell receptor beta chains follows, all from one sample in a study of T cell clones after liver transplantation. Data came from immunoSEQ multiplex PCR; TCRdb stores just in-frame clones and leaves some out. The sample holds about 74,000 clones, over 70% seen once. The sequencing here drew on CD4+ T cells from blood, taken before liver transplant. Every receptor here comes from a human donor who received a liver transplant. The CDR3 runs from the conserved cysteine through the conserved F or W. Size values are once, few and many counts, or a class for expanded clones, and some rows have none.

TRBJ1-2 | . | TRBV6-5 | CASSLGPFGYTF
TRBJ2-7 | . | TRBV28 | CASSPGTSASEQYF
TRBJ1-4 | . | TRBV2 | CASSRTVPNEKLFF
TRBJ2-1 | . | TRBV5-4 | CASSLDGNSYNEQFF
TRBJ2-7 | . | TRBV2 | CATVPEGGGYEQYF
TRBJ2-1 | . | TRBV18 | CASSPLAGSYNEQFF
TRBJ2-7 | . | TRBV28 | CASSYPGVLYEQYF
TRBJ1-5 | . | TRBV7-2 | CASSLARGNNQPQHF
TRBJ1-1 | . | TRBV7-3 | CASSEGTAYTEAFF
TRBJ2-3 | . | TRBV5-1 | CASSAVKLAGATDTQYF
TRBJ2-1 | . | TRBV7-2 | CASSFSSGAYNEQFF
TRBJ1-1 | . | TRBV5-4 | CASSLGTLNTEAFF
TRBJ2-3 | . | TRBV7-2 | CASSPPYRSTDTQYF
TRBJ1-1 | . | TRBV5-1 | CASNEVSGTEAFF
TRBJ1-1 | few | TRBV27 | CASSSGATRVGTEAFF
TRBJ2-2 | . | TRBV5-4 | CASSLDGQMDGMGGELFF
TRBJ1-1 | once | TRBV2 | CASSVLQKNTEAFF
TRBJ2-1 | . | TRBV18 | CASSPPGLADYNEQFF
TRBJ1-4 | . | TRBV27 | CASSLSRPINEKLFF
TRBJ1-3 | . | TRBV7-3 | CASSLTGGTDTIYF
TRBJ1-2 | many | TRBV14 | CASSQGKGNYGYTF
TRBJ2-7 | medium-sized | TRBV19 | CASKGTGSYEQYF
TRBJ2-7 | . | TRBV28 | CASVGGGPLNEQYF
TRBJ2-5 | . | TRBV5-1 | CASSPGTGLETQYF
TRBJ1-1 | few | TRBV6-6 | CASTRLTEAFF
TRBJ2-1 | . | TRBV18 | CASSPLGPPRSYNEQFF
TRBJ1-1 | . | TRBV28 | CASSSYSLNTEAFF
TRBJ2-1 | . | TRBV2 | CASSTLAGSYNEQFF
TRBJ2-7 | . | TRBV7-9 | CASSRIRQRHYEQYF
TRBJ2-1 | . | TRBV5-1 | CASSSWTSGRAFRNEQFF
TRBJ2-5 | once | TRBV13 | CASRAAGTVKTQYF